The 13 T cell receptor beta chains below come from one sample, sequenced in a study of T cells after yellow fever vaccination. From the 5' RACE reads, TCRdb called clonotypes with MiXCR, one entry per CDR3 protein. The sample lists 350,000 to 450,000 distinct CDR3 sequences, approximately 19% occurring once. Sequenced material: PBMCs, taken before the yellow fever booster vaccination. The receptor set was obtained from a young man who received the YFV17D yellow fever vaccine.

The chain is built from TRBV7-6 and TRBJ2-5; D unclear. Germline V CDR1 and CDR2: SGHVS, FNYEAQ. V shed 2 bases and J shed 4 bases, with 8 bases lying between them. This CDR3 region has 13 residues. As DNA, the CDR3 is TGTGCCAGCAGCTTAACCGCTAGAGAGACCCAGTACTTC. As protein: CASSLTARETQYF.

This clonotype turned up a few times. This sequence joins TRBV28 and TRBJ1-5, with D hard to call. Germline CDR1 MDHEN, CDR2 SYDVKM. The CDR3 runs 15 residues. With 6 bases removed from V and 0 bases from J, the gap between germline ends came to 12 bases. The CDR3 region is CASREVGYSNQPQHF. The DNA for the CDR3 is TGTGCCAGCAGAGAGGTGGGATATAGCAATCAGCCCCAGCATTTT.

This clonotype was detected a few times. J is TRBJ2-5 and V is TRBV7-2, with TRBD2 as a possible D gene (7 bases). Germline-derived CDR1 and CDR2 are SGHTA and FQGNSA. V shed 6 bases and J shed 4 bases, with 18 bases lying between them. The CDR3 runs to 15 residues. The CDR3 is CASRPSRGGRETQYF. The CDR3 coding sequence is TGTGCCAGCAGACCCTCGAGGGGGGGCAGAGAGACCCAGTACTTC. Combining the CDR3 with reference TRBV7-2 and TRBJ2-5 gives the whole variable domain GAGVSQSPSNKVTEKGKDVELRCDPISGHTALYWYRQSLGQGLEFLIYFQGNSAPDKSGLPSDRFSAERTGGSVSTLTIQRTQQEDSAVYLCASRPSRGGRETQYFGPGTRLLVL.

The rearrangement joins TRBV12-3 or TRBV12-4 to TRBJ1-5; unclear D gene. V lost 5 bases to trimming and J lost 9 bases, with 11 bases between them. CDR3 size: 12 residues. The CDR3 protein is CASSDSGRPQHF. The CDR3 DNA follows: TGTGCCAGCAGTGACTCCGGTAGGCCCCAGCATTTT.

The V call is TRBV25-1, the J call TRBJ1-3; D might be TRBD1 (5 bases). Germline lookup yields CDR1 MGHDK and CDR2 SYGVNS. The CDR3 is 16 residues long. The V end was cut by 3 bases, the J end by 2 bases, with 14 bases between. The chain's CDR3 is CASSEEGPMAGNTIYF. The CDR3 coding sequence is TGTGCCAGCAGTGAGGAGGGGCCGATGGCTGGAAACACCATATATTTT.

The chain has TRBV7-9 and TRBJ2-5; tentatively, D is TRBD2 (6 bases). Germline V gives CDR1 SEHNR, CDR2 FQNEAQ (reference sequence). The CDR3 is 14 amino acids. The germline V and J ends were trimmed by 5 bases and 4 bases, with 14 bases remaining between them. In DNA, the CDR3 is TGTGCCAGCAGCCCCTCCGGAGGGATAGAGACCCAGTACTTC. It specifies CASSPSGGIETQYF.

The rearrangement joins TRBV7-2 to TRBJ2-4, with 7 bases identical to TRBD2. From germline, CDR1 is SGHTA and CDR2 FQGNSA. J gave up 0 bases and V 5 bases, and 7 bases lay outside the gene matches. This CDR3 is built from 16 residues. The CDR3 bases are TGTGCCAGCAGCCAGAGCGGGGCGCGAGCCAAAAACATTCAGTACTTC. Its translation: CASSQSGARAKNIQYF.

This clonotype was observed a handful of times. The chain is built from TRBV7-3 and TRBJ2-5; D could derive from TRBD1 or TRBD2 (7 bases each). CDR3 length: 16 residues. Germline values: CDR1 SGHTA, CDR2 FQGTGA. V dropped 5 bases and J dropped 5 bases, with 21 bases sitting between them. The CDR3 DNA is TGTGCCAGCAGCCCCTACTCAAGACAGGGAGGGGAGACCCAGTACTTC. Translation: CASSPYSRQGGETQYF.

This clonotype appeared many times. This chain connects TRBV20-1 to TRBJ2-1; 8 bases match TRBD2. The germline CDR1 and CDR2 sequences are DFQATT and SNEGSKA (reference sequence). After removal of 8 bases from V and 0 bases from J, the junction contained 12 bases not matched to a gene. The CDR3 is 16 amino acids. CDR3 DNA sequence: TGCAGTCCCCGGGGGGGCCTATCCAGCTCCTACAATGAGCAGTTCTTC. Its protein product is CSPRGGLSSSYNEQFF.

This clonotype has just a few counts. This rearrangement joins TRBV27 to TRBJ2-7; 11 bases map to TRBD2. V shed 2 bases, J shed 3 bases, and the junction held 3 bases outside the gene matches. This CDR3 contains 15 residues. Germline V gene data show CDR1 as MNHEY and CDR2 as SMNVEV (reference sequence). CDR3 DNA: TGTGCCAGCAGTTTACTAGCGGGGGGCGTCTACGAGCAGTACTTC. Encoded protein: CASSLLAGGVYEQYF.

Here the CDR3 DNA reads TGCAGTGCTAAAGCGGGGGGCCCCTACGAGCAGTACGTC. Its protein is CSAKAGGPYEQYV. The chain couples TRBV20-1 to TRBJ2-7; 9 bases fit TRBD2. CDR1 DFQATT and CDR2 SNEGSKA come from the germline V gene (reference sequence). The V segment lost 4 bases and the J segment 2 bases; nucleotides outside the gene matches: 3. This CDR3 contains 13 residues.

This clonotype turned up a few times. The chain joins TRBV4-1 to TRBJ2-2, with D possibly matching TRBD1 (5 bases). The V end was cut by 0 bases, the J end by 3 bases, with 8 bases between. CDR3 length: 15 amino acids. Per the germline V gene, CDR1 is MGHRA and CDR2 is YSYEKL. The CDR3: CASSQEIQDTGELFF. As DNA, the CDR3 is TGCGCCAGCAGCCAAGAAATACAGGACACCGGGGAGCTGTTTTTT.

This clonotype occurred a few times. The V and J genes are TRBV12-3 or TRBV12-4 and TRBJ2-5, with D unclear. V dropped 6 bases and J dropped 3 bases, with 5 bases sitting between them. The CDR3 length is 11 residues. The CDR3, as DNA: TGTGCCAGCAGCATAGAAGAGACCCAGTACTTC. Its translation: CASSIEETQYF.